These T cell receptor beta chains were read from a single sample in a study of T cell responses to AZD1222 COVID-19 vaccine. Clones were read by immunoSEQ multiplex PCR, and TCRdb kept only the in-frame ones, dropping some. This table holds approximately 100,000 clones, about 87% found once. Sequencing used peripheral blood, obtained on day 0 of AZD1222 vaccination. All receptors come from an adult in good health. CDR3s include the opening cysteine and the closing phenylalanine or tryptophan. D genes are given only for firm matches. Clone size appears in some rows only: once, few, many, or a class for an expanded clone.

cdr3_nt	cdr3_aa	j_call	clone_size	d_call	v_call
TGTGCCAGCAGGCCCCAGGGGGCCAGGCAGCCCCAGCATTTT	CASRPQGARQPQHF	TRBJ1-5	-	TRBD1	TRBV28
TGTGCCATCAGTGGGACAGGGGGACCTAATGAAAAACTGTTTTTT	CAISGTGGPNEKLFF	TRBJ1-4	-	TRBD1	TRBV10-3
TGTGCCAGCAGCATTGCAGTTGGTAACTATGGCTACACCTTC	CASSIAVGNYGYTF	TRBJ1-2	-	-	TRBV28
TGTGCCAGCAGACGGACCTTCTCGAATGGCCAGCCCCAGCATTTT	CASRRTFSNGQPQHF	TRBJ1-5	once	-	TRBV28
TGTGCCAGCAGCACCCTTTGGAGTAAAGCTTTCTTT	CASSTLWSKAFF	TRBJ1-1	-	-	TRBV12-3/TRBV12-4
TGTGCCATCAGTGAAAATGGGAATTCTGAAGCTTTCTTT	CAISENGNSEAFF	TRBJ1-1	-	-	TRBV10-3
TGTGCCAGCAGCTTAAGTCCTGAAGTTTTCTTT	CASSLSPEVFF	TRBJ1-1	-	-	TRBV7-9
TGTGCCAGCTCACCAAGCAGGACCGGGACAGGGAGCACAGATACGCAGTATTTT	CASSPSRTGTGSTDTQYF	TRBJ2-3	-	TRBD1	TRBV18
TGTGCCAGCAGCTTAGCCGGGACGGGCTACGAGCAGTACTTC	CASSLAGTGYEQYF	TRBJ2-7	-	-	TRBV7-9
TGTGCCAGCAGTGAACTAGTAGTCCGCGAGCAGTACTTC	CASSELVVREQYF	TRBJ2-7	-	-	TRBV28
TGTGCCAGCAGTCGCCTAAGGAGTGGAGGGGTTAATCAGCCCCAGCATTTT	CASSRLRSGGVNQPQHF	TRBJ1-5	-	-	TRBV6-2/TRBV6-3
TGTGCCAGCTCACAGCCTAGCGGGGCTCCAGATACGCAGTATTTT	CASSQPSGAPDTQYF	TRBJ2-3	-	TRBD2	TRBV18
TGTGCCAGCAGCTTAGCCCGAGGGTTTGACAGGAGCACAGATACGCAGTATTTT	CASSLARGFDRSTDTQYF	TRBJ2-3	-	-	TRBV7-9
TGTGCCAGCAGCCTCAACCTTGGGCAAGAGACCCAGTACTTC	CASSLNLGQETQYF	TRBJ2-5	once	-	TRBV11-2
TGTGCCAGTATGGATCTATTAAACAATGAGCAGTTCTTC	CASMDLLNNEQFF	TRBJ2-1	once	-	TRBV19
TGTGCCAGTAGACCGACAGGGTACACAGATACGCAGTATTTT	CASRPTGYTDTQYF	TRBJ2-3	-	TRBD1	TRBV19
TGTGCCAGCAGCTCGGACAGTAACACTGAAGCTTTCTTT	CASSSDSNTEAFF	TRBJ1-1	-	-	TRBV5-6
TGTGCCAGTACCGACTGGGCCTCACCCCTCCACTTT	CASTDWASPLHF	TRBJ1-6	once	-	TRBV19
TGTGCCAGCAGCCCATGGGGCGGATCAGGCACTGAAGCTTTCTTT	CASSPWGGSGTEAFF	TRBJ1-1	once	-	TRBV7-2
TGTGCCAGCAGTCGGGACAGTAAAGCTTTCTTT	CASSRDSKAFF	TRBJ1-1	-	TRBD1	TRBV2
TGCAGCGTTCAAGGGACTGCCTCCTACGAGCAGTACTTC	CSVQGTASYEQYF	TRBJ2-7	-	-	TRBV29-1
TGTGCCAGCTCACGCAATCGACAGGAAAATTCACCCCTCCACTTT	CASSRNRQENSPLHF	TRBJ1-6	-	-	TRBV18
TGTGCCAGCACCTTCCCCGGGACTAGCGTTGAGACCCAGTACTTC	CASTFPGTSVETQYF	TRBJ2-5	-	TRBD2	TRBV6-6
TGTGCCAGCAGCCCACAGGGTTCCCATAATTCACCCCTCCACTTT	CASSPQGSHNSPLHF	TRBJ1-6	-	-	TRBV7-8
TGTGCCAGCAGTTTTAGCCCCTGGCTTAATTCACCCCTCCACTTT	CASSFSPWLNSPLHF	TRBJ1-6	-	-	TRBV27
TGCGCCAGCAGCCAAGTCCAGGCAGTCTCTGGAAACACCATATATTTT	CASSQVQAVSGNTIYF	TRBJ1-3	-	-	TRBV4-3